A single sample gave rise to the 23 T cell receptor beta chains below, sequenced in a study of control samples from healthy donors and cancer patients (TCRdb year 2020). Libraries were built with the immunoSEQ multiplex PCR assay. In TCRdb, the immuneACCESS table is reduced to in-frame sequences with V and J assigned. These tables do not hold every clone; where another copy was compared, an unresolved V gene accounts for under half, and the others remain unexplained. The sample contains about 170,000 clones, 80% to 95% of them found a single time. The ten largest clones capture 4.1% of the sample. Source material: blood. Receptors were obtained from an older woman in good health.

Here the CDR3 reads CASTLTHGGRNTEAFF. The CDR3 DNA reads TGTGCCAGCACTCTTACACATGGGGGCCGGAACACTGAAGCTTTCTTT. The J gene is TRBJ1-1, the V gene TRBV6-6; tentative D call: TRBD1 (6 bases). Looked up from germline, CDR1 is MNHNY and CDR2 is SVGAGI (reference sequence). This CDR3 contains 16 residues. The ends were cut back, 7 bases at V and 1 base at J, with 19 bases in the middle.

The chain employs TRBV7-2 and TRBJ1-5; D not resolved. Per the germline V gene, CDR1 is SGHTA and CDR2 is FQGNSA. The CDR3 sequence is 14 residues long. Between the trimmed V and J ends, which lost 2 bases and 4 bases, there was a span of 9 bases. In DNA form, the CDR3 reads TGTGCCAGCAGCTTATGGGAGGGAAATCAGCCCCAGCATTTT. Protein: CASSLWEGNQPQHF.

This clone is a singleton in its sample. This chain uses TRBV7-9 with TRBJ1-1; D unclear. The ends were cut back, 1 base at V and 8 bases at J, with 11 bases in the middle. The germline CDR1 and CDR2 sequences are SEHNR and FQNEAQ (reference sequence). This CDR3 spans 13 amino acids. CDR3 amino acids: CASSLVRAAEAFF. The CDR3 DNA reads as TGTGCCAGCAGCTTAGTTCGGGCAGCAGAAGCTTTCTTT.

The chain employs TRBV3-1 (or the pseudogene TRBV3-2) and TRBJ1-1, with a tentative D call TRBD1 (6 bases). The ends were cut back, 3 bases at V and 10 bases at J, with 15 bases in the middle. Germline CDR1 LGHDT, CDR2 YNNKEL (reference sequence). This CDR3 spans 13 amino acids. The CDR3 region has the DNA TGTGCCAGCAGCCAGATGGGAGGGGGTGGAGCTTTCTTT. This encodes CASSQMGGGGAFF.

The chain has TRBV29-1 and TRBJ2-7; D is unresolved. Between the trimmed V and J ends, which lost 5 bases and 0 bases, there was a span of 5 bases. Germline CDR1 is SQVTM and CDR2 is ANQGSEA. CDR3 length: 11 amino acids. The CDR3, as DNA: TGCAGCGTTTCTGGCTCCTACGAGCAGTACTTC. Its translation is CSVSGSYEQYF.

The chain recombines TRBV6-2 or TRBV6-3 with TRBJ1-6; D gene unclear. CDR3 length: 14 residues. V gave up 4 bases and J gave up 0 bases, with 4 bases separating them. Germline loops: CDR1 MNHEY, CDR2 SVGEGT. The DNA for the CDR3 is TGTGCCAGCAGTTCGGGCTCCTATAATTCACCCCTCCACTTT. Encoded protein: CASSSGSYNSPLHF.

Comments on this clone: The same CDR3 arises from other DNA sequences in this sample as well. This chain uses TRBV19 with TRBJ2-5; D is perhaps TRBD1 or TRBD2 (5 bases each). This CDR3 is 13 amino acids long. Germline lookup yields CDR1 LNHDA and CDR2 SQIVND (reference sequence). V lost 6 bases, J lost 2 bases, and 10 bases lay in between. CDR3 in amino acids: CASRGTAQETQYF. The DNA for the CDR3 is TGTGCCAGTAGGGGGACCGCGCAAGAGACCCAGTACTTC. The full variable domain, completed using reference TRBV19 and TRBJ2-5, is DGGITQSPKYLFRKEGQNVTLSCEQNLNHDAMYWYRQDPGQGLRLIYYSQIVNDFQKGDIAEGYSVSREKKESFPLTVTSAQKNPTAFYLCASRGTAQETQYFGPGTRLLVL.

The V and J genes are TRBV7-8 and TRBJ2-1; TRBD1 aligns across 7 bases. Germline values: CDR1 SGHVS, CDR2 FQNEAQ. This CDR3 region has 16 residues. V gave up 5 bases and J gave up 2 bases; unmatched junction bases: 9. The CDR3: CASSGRTGFAYNEQFF. The CDR3 DNA reads as TGTGCCAGCAGCGGACGGACAGGATTTGCCTACAATGAGCAGTTCTTC.

V and J are TRBV15 and TRBJ2-3; TRBD2 matches 7 bases. V was pared by 8 bases and J by 5 bases, with 1 base of the junction left unmatched. In germline, CDR1 is LNHNV, CDR2 YYDKDF (reference sequence). This CDR3 comprises 11 residues. The CDR3 here is CATGGVDTQYF. The CDR3 DNA reads TGTGCCACCGGGGGGGTAGATACGCAGTATTTT.

This clone was detected only once. The gene calls are TRBV3-1 (or the pseudogene TRBV3-2) and TRBJ1-1, with D possibly matching TRBD1 (5 bases). Germline-derived CDR1 and CDR2 are LGHDT and YNNKEL (reference sequence). This CDR3 comprises 12 residues. Trimming took 6 bases from V and 1 from J, leaving 6 bases between them. The CDR3 reads CASSTGNTEAFF. As DNA, the CDR3 is TGTGCCAGCAGTACAGGGAACACTGAAGCTTTCTTT.

The rearrangement joins TRBV5-4 to TRBJ2-1; D may be TRBD1 (6 bases). CDR1 SGHNT and CDR2 YYREEE come from the germline V gene (reference sequence). This CDR3 region has 15 residues. V lost 9 bases and J lost 0, with 16 bases in between. The CDR3 coding sequence is TGTGCCATCAATGAGGGGGATAGCTCCTACAATGAGCAGTTCTTC. Its translation is CAINEGDSSYNEQFF.

Details on this clone: Different DNA sequences within this sample yield the same CDR3. This chain joins TRBV5-1 and TRBJ1-6; unclear D gene. Germline V gives CDR1 SGHRS, CDR2 YFSETQ. The V and J ends lost 0 bases and 6 bases respectively, with 7 bases between them. CDR3 length equals 14 residues. The CDR3 spells CASSLEGSNSPLHF. The DNA for the CDR3 is TGCGCCAGCAGCTTGGAAGGATCTAATTCACCCCTCCACTTT.

The V and J genes are TRBV6-2 or TRBV6-3 and TRBJ1-5; 9 positions agree with TRBD1. This CDR3 comprises 14 residues. The germline CDR1 and CDR2 sequences are MNHEY and SVGEGT. After removal of 5 bases from V and 1 base from J, the junction contained 0 bases not matched to a gene. CDR3 bases: TGTGCCAGCAGTGGGACAGGGAGCAATCAGCCCCAGCATTTT. It yields the protein CASSGTGSNQPQHF.

The chain employs TRBV7-2 and TRBJ2-3; a possible D gene is TRBD2 (5 bases). CDR1 is SGHTA, CDR2 FQGNSA, per germline. This CDR3 comprises 14 residues. Trimming removed 4 bases from V and 4 bases from J, with 12 bases in between. The CDR3 is CASSSQGLSDTQYF. The CDR3 nucleotides read TGTGCCAGCAGCTCGCAAGGACTGTCAGATACGCAGTATTTT.

V is TRBV7-2 and J is TRBJ2-3; possible D gene TRBD2, 6 bases. Deletions cut 1 base from V and 4 bases from J, with 12 bases between. Per the germline V gene, CDR1 is SGHTA and CDR2 is FQGNSA. CDR3 length: 15 amino acids. CDR3 DNA sequence: TGTGCCAGCAGCTTAGGTGCGGGCGGGGCAGATACGCAGTATTTT. Residues: CASSLGAGGADTQYF. Combining the CDR3 with reference TRBV7-2 and TRBJ2-3 gives the whole variable domain GAGVSQSPSNKVTEKGKDVELRCDPISGHTALYWYRQSLGQGLEFLIYFQGNSAPDKSGLPSDRFSAERTGGSVSTLTIQRTQQEDSAVYLCASSLGAGGADTQYFGPGTRLTVL.

V usage is TRBV5-4 and J usage is TRBJ1-4, with no clear D. CDR1 is SGHNT and CDR2 is YYREEE in the germline V gene (reference sequence). With 4 bases removed from V and 10 bases from J, the gap between germline ends came to 14 bases. CDR3 length: 13 amino acids. CDR3 bases: TGTGCCAGCAGCACGGCTTTCGAGGGAAAACTGTTTTTT. This codes for CASSTAFEGKLFF.

V is TRBV28 and J is TRBJ1-1; no clear D. V dropped 6 bases and J dropped 4 bases, with 12 bases sitting between them. CDR1 is MDHEN and CDR2 is SYDVKM in the germline V gene. This CDR3 region has 13 residues. The CDR3 loop is CASRRQRVTEAFF. In DNA form, the CDR3 reads TGTGCCAGCAGGCGACAAAGGGTCACTGAAGCTTTCTTT.

This clone was counted once. This sequence joins TRBV5-4 and TRBJ1-1; D gene unclear. CDR3 length equals 12 residues. The germline V and J ends were trimmed by 0 bases and 4 bases, with 4 bases remaining between them. Per the germline V gene, CDR1 is SGHNT and CDR2 is YYREEE (reference sequence). Here the CDR3 DNA reads TGTGCCAGCAGCTTGGTCGGCACTGAAGCTTTCTTT. It codes for CASSLVGTEAFF.

This chain joins TRBV6-5 and TRBJ1-1; 7 bases line up with TRBD1. The CDR3 extends over 15 amino acids. Losses at the gene ends were 0 bases for V and 3 bases for J; bases not matched to a gene: 4. Germline V lookup: CDR1 MNHEY, CDR2 SVGAGI. The DNA of the CDR3 is TGTGCCAGCAGTTACTCGAATACAGGGGACACTGAAGCTTTCTTT. Residues: CASSYSNTGDTEAFF.

This chain links TRBV24-1 with TRBJ1-2; D is unclear. This CDR3 is built from 16 residues. Trimming cost V 2 bases and J 3 bases, with 15 bases left between them. Germline V gene sequence: CDR1 KGHDR, CDR2 SFDVKD. The CDR3, as DNA: TGTGCCACCAGTGATTATCAGGTGCTACCTTACTATGGCTACACCTTC. Protein: CATSDYQVLPYYGYTF.

The rearrangement links TRBV6-5 to TRBJ1-1, with D uncertain. CDR3 length: 15 amino acids. Trimming shortened V by 0 bases and J by 0 bases, and 8 bases separated the two germline ends. The V gene's germline CDR1 is MNHEY and CDR2 SVGAGI. The CDR3 DNA sequence: TGTGCCAGCAGTTACTCGGCCATAATGAACACTGAAGCTTTCTTT. Translated, it gives CASSYSAIMNTEAFF.

The V gene is TRBV12-5, the J gene TRBJ2-5; D may be TRBD1 (5 bases). The ends were cut back, 2 bases at V and 2 bases at J, with 9 bases in the middle. The germline V gene has CDR1 LGHNT and CDR2 FRNRAP. The CDR3 sequence is 14 residues long. The CDR3 DNA is TGTGCTAGTGGTTTGCTCGGACAACAAGAGACCCAGTACTTC. As protein: CASGLLGQQETQYF.

The V and J genes are TRBV19 and TRBJ1-1, with a possible D match to TRBD1 (5 bases). The V gene's germline CDR1 is LNHDA and CDR2 SQIVND (reference sequence). This CDR3 contains 14 residues. Trimming took off 5 bases at V and 5 bases at J, with 15 bases between the two ends. The CDR3 sequence is CASSRPGVGTEAFF. The CDR3 bases are TGTGCCAGTAGTCGGCCGGGGGTTGGGACTGAAGCTTTCTTT.